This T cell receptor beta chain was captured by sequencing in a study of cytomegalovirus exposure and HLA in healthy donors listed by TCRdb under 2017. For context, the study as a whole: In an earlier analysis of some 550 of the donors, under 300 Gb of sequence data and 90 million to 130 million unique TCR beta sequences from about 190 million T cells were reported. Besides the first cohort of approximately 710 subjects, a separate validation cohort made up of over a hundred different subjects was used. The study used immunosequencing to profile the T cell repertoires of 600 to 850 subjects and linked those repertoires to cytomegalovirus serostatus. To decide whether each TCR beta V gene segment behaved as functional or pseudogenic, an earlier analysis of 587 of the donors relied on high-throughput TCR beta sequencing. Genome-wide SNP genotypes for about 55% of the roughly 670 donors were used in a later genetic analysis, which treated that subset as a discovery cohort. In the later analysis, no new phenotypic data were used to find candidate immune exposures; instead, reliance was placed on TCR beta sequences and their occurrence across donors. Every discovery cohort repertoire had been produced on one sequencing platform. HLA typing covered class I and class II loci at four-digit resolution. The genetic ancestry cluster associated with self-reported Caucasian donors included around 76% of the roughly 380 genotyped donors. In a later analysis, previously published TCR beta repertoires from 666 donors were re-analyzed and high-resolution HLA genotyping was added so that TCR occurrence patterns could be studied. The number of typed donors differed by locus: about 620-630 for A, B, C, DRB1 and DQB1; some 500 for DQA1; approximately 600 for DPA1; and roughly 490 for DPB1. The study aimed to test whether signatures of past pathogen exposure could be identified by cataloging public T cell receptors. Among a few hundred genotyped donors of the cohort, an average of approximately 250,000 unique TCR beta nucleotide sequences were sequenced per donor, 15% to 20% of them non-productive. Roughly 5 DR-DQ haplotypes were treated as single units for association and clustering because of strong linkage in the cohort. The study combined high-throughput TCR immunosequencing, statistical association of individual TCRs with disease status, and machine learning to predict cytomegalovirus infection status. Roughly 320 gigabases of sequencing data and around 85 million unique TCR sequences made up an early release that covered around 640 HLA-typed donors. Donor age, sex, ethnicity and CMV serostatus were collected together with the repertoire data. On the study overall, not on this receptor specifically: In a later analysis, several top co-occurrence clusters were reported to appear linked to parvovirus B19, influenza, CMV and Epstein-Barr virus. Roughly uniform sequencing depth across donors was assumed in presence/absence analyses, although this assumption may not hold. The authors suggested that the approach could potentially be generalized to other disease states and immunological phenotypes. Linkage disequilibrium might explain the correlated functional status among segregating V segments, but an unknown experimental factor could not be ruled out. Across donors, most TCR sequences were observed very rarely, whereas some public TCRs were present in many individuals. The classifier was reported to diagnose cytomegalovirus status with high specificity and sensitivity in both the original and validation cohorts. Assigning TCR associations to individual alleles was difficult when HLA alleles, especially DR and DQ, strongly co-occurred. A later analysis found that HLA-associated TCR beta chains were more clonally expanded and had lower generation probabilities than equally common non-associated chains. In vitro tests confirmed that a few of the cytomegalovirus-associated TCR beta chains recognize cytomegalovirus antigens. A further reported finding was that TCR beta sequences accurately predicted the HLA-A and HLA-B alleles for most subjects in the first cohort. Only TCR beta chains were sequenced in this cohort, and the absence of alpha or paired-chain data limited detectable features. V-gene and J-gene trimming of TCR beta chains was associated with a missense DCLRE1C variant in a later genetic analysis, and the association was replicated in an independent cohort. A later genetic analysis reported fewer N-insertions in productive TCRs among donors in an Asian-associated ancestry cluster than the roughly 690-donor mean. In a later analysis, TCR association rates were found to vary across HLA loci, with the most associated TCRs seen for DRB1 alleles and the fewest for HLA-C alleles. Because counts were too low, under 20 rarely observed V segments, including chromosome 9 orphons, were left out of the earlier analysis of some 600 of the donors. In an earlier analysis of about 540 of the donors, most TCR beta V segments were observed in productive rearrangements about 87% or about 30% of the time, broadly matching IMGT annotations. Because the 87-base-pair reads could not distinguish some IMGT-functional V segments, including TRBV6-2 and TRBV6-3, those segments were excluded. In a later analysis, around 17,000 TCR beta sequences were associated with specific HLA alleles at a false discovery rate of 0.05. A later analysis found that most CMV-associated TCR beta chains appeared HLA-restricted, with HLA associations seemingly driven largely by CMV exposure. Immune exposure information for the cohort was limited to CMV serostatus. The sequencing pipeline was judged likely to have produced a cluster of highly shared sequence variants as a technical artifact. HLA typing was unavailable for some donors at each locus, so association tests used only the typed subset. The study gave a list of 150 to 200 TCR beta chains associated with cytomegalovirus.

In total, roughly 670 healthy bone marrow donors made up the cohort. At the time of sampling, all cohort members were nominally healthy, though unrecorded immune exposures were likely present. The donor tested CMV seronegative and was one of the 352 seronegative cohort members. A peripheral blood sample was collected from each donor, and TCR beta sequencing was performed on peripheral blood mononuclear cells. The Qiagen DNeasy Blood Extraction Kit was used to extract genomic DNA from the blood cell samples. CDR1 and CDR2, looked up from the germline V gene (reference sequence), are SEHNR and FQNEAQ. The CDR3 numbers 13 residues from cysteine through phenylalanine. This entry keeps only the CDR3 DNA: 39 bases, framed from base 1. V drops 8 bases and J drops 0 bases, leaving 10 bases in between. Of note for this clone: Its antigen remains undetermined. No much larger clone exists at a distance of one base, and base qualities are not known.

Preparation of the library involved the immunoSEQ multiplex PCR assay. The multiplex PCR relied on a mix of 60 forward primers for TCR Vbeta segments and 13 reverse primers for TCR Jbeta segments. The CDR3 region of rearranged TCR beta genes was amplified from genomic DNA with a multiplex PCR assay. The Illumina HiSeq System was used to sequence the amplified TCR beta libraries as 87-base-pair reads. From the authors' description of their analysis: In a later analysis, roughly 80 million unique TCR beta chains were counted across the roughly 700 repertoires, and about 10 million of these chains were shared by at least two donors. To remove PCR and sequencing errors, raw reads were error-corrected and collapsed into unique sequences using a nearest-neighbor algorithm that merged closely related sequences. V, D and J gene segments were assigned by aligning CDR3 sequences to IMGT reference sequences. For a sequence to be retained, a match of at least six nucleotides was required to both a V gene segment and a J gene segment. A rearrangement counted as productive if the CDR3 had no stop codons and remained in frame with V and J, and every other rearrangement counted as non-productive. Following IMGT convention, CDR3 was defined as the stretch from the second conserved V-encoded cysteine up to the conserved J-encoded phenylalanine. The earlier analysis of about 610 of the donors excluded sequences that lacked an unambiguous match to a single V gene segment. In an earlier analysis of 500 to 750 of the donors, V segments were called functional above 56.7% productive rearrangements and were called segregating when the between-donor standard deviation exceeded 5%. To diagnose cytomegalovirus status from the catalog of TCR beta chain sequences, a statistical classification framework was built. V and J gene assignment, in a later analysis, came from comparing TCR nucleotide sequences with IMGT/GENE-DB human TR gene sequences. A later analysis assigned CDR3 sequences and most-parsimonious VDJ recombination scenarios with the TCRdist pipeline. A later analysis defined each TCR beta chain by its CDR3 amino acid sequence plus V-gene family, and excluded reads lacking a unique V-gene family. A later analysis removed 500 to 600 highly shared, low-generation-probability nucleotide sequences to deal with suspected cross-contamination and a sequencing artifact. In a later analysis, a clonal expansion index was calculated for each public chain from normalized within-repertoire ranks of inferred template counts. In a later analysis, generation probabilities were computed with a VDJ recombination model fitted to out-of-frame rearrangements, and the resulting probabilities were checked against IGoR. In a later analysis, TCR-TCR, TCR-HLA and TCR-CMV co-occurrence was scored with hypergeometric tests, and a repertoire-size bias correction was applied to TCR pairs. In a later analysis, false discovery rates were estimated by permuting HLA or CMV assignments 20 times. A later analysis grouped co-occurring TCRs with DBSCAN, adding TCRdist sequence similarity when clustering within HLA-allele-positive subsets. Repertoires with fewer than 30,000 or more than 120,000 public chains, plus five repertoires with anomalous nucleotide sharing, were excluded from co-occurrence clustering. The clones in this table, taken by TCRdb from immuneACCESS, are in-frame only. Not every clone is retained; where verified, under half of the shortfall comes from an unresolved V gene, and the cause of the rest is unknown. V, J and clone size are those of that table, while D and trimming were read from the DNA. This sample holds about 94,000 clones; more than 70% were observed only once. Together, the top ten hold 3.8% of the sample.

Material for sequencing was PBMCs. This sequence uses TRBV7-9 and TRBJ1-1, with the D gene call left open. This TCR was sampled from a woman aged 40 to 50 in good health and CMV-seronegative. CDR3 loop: CASGGGLNTEAFF. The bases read TGTGCCAGCGGTGGAGGGCTGAACACTGAAGCTTTCTTT.